Below, 27 T cell receptor beta chains from the same sample are listed, as sequenced in a study of vaccination effects on CD4 cells after COVID-19. What these receptors recognize is not known. The method was immunoSEQ multiplex PCR; TCRdb's version includes in-frame clones alone and lacks a portion of them. The sample carries 29,000 or so clones, 74% recorded once. Expansion with viral peptide pools was applied to antigen-specific CD4+ T cells by the ViraFEST assay prior to sequencing. Subsequent to approximately 9 days of culture, CD4+ T cells were isolated. Vaccination of participants consisted of two doses of either the BNT162b2 or mRNA-1273 vaccine. This material consisted of CD4+ T cells from PBMCs cultured with HCoV-OC43 spike peptides, taken after COVID-19 vaccination. As to subset: HCoV-OC43 spike overlapping peptide pool stimulation. Source of these receptors: a human donor who received a COVID-19 vaccine.

The chain carries TRBV16 and TRBJ2-5; D unclear. This CDR3 has 14 amino acids. Trimming took off 1 base at V and 3 bases at J, with 9 bases between the two ends. Germline V CDR1 and CDR2: KGHSY, FQNENV. The CDR3 loop reads CASSQFDWEETQYF. CDR3 DNA: TGTGCCAGCAGCCAATTCGACTGGGAAGAGACCCAGTACTTC.

The chain couples TRBV5-1 to TRBJ2-2; 10 bases line up with TRBD2. The V gene's germline CDR1 is SGHRS and CDR2 YFSETQ. Unmatched junction bases numbered 5, after V lost 5 bases and J lost 4 bases. The length of the CDR3 is 15 residues. The CDR3 is CASSRAGGPTGELFF. The DNA for the CDR3 is TGCGCCAGCAGTCGAGCGGGGGGGCCCACCGGGGAGCTGTTTTTT.

This clone was seen a few times. The chain couples TRBV2 to TRBJ1-2; 10 nucleotides line up with TRBD1. Per germline, CDR1 SNHLY and CDR2 FYNNEI. The CDR3 sequence is 16 residues long. V shed 2 bases and J 5 bases; nucleotides not matched to a gene: 8. The CDR3 loop is CASSEIRGQGFYGYTF. The CDR3 coding sequence is TGTGCCAGCAGTGAAATCCGGGGACAGGGGTTTTATGGCTACACCTTC.

The chain joins TRBV7-7 to TRBJ2-5; D might be TRBD1 (5 bases). V lost 3 bases and J lost 0, with 11 bases in between. The CDR3 runs to 15 residues. Germline CDR1 and CDR2: SSHAT and FNYEAQ (reference sequence). The CDR3 spells CASSFGRVYQETQYF. The CDR3, as DNA: TGTGCCAGCAGCTTCGGCAGGGTTTACCAAGAGACCCAGTACTTC.

This chain links TRBV7-6 with TRBJ1-6; D gene unclear. Germline V gene lookup returns CDR1 SGHVS and CDR2 FNYEAQ. This CDR3 region has 15 residues. V was shortened by 1 base and J by 8 bases, with 12 bases between the two germline ends. The CDR3 spells CASSLDARTDSPLHF. The CDR3 nucleotides are TGTGCCAGCAGCTTAGATGCAAGGACTGATTCACCCCTCCACTTT.

V gene TRBV25-1 combines with J gene TRBJ1-3, with D tentatively TRBD1 (6 bases). Trimming shortened V by 6 bases and J by 3 bases, and 12 bases separated the two germline ends. Per the germline V gene, CDR1 is MGHDK and CDR2 is SYGVNS. There are 14 residues in the CDR3. The CDR3 protein is CASRETGFGNTIYF. In DNA, the CDR3 is TGTGCCAGCAGAGAAACAGGGTTTGGAAACACCATATATTTT. Full variable domain (outside the CDR3, taken from reference TRBV25-1 and TRBJ1-3): EADIYQTPRYLVIGTGKKITLECSQTMGHDKMYWYQQDPGMELHLIHYSYGVNSTEKGDLSSESTVSRIRTEHFPLTLESARPSHTSQYLCASRETGFGNTIYFGEGSWLTVV.

This sequence joins TRBV30 and TRBJ1-3; D not resolved. The ends were cut back, 1 base at V and 3 bases at J, with 7 bases in the middle. CDR1 and CDR2 (germline): GTSNPN, SVGIG (reference sequence). CDR3 length: 13 amino acids. The CDR3 DNA reads TGTGCCTGGAGTGCGGCACGTGGAAACACCATATATTTT. It encodes CAWSAARGNTIYF.

V is TRBV2 and J is TRBJ2-3; TRBD2 agrees at 11 bases. This CDR3 has 15 amino acids. V was pared by 1 base and J by 4 bases, with 1 base of the junction left unmatched. Germline lookup yields CDR1 SNHLY and CDR2 FYNNEI. The CDR3 coding sequence is TGTGCCAGCAGTGAAGGGGGACTAGCGGCAGATACGCAGTATTTT. This codes for CASSEGGLAADTQYF.

The V gene is TRBV10-3, the J gene TRBJ2-3, with no clear D. The germline gives CDR1 ENHRY, CDR2 SYGVKD. The V and J ends lost 8 bases and 1 base respectively, with 13 bases between them. This CDR3 has 14 residues. The CDR3 is CAIRSSVGTDTQYF. Here the CDR3 DNA reads TGTGCCATCCGCTCCAGCGTCGGCACAGATACGCAGTATTTT.

The chain has TRBV12-3 or TRBV12-4 and TRBJ2-7; 8 nucleotides agree with TRBD1. CDR3 length: 13 amino acids. The V and J ends lost 7 bases and 5 bases, in that order; junction bases with no gene match: 7. For the CDR3, the DNA is TGTGCCAGCACCCTCTGGACAGGGAACGAGCAGTACTTC. As protein: CASTLWTGNEQYF.

This rearrangement joins TRBV19 to TRBJ2-1; 9 bases are a match to TRBD2. Germline lookup yields CDR1 LNHDA and CDR2 SQIVND (reference sequence). Unmatched junction bases numbered 6, after V lost 1 base and J lost 5 bases. The CDR3 runs to 16 residues. CDR3 sequence reads: CASSIGSGRTHNEQFF. The CDR3 bases are TGTGCCAGTAGTATAGGTAGCGGGAGAACCCACAATGAGCAGTTCTTC.

The V and J genes are TRBV10-2 and TRBJ2-2; 7 positions match TRBD1. Looked up from germline, CDR1 is WSHSY and CDR2 is SAAADI. The trim removed 4 bases at V and 2 bases at J, leaving 7 bases unmatched. The CDR3 sequence is 16 residues long. The CDR3: CASSGLGQQNTGELFF. CDR3 nucleotide sequence: TGCGCCAGCAGTGGACTGGGACAGCAAAACACCGGGGAGCTGTTTTTT.

This clone was seen only once. The chain uses TRBV25-1 and TRBJ2-3, with D tentatively TRBD1 (5 bases). The germline CDR1 and CDR2 sequences are MGHDK and SYGVNS. With 4 bases removed from V and 0 bases from J, the gap between germline ends came to 5 bases. The CDR3 sequence is 13 residues long. CDR3 sequence reads: CASSGQSTDTQYF. CDR3 nucleotides: TGTGCCAGCAGTGGACAGAGCACAGATACGCAGTATTTT.

The chain employs TRBV6-6 and TRBJ2-7; TRBD1 is a possible D gene (6 bases). Trimming pared 6 bases from V and 1 base from J, leaving 10 bases between. Germline values: CDR1 MNHNY, CDR2 SVGAGI (reference sequence). The CDR3 consists of 13 residues. The CDR3, as DNA: TGTGCCAGCAGCACAGGGTTGTCCTACGAGCAGTACTTC. Translated: CASSTGLSYEQYF.

This chain links TRBV24-1 with TRBJ2-7; D may be TRBD2 (6 bases). The length of the CDR3 is 15 residues. Per germline, CDR1 KGHDR and CDR2 SFDVKD. Trimming shortened V by 9 bases and J by 5 bases, and 22 bases separated the two germline ends. The CDR3 is CATQNHRGSVNEQYF. CDR3 nucleotides: TGTGCCACCCAAAACCACCGGGGGAGCGTGAACGAGCAGTACTTC.

The gene calls are TRBV10-3 and TRBJ2-1; 9 bases agree with TRBD1. This CDR3 spans 14 amino acids. Germline V gives CDR1 ENHRY, CDR2 SYGVKD. V lost 6 bases to trimming and J lost 8 bases; unmatched junction nucleotides: 8. The chain's CDR3 is CAIRGTGSLDEQFF. DNA for the CDR3: TGTGCCATCAGAGGGACAGGGAGTTTGGATGAGCAGTTCTTC.

The chain carries TRBV11-3 and TRBJ2-1; TRBD1 aligns across 9 bases. Looked up from germline, CDR1 is SGHNT and CDR2 is YENEEA. Trimming cost V 1 base and J 4 bases; bases outside gene matches: 5. This CDR3 is 16 amino acids long. CDR3 loop: CASSLGWTGVYNEQFF. CDR3 nucleotides: TGTGCCAGCAGCTTAGGGTGGACAGGGGTTTACAATGAGCAGTTCTTC.

The chain has TRBV5-6 and TRBJ1-2; D may be TRBD1 (6 bases). V lost 2 bases to trimming and J lost 1 base, with 9 bases between them. From germline, CDR1 is SGHDT and CDR2 YYEEEE. The length of the CDR3 is 14 residues. The CDR3 DNA reads as TGTGCCAGCAGCTTAGTACAGGGTAACTATGGCTACACCTTC. This sequence encodes CASSLVQGNYGYTF.

The chain carries TRBV5-1 and TRBJ2-5; D possibly corresponds to TRBD2 (6 bases). Germline assignment: CDR1 SGHRS and CDR2 YFSETQ. The CDR3 spans 16 residues. Trimming removed 4 bases at V and 2 bases at J, with 18 bases between. This CDR3 is CASSRGIGTEQETQYF. The CDR3 region has the DNA TGCGCCAGCAGCCGGGGTATAGGGACTGAACAAGAGACCCAGTACTTC.

CDR3 sequence reads: CASSLAGGYGYTF. For the CDR3, the DNA is TGTGCCAGCAGCTTAGCAGGGGGGTATGGCTACACCTTC. V usage is TRBV11-2 and J usage is TRBJ1-2; 7 bases line up with TRBD1. The CDR3 contains 13 residues. The V gene's germline CDR1 is SGHAT and CDR2 FQNNGV. Germline trimming cut 1 base from V and 5 bases from J; bases unmatched to any gene: 1.

This chain links TRBV7-9 with TRBJ1-5, with a tentative D call TRBD1 (6 bases). V shed 5 bases and J shed 0 bases, with 14 bases lying between them. CDR3 size: 16 residues. The germline gives CDR1 SEHNR, CDR2 FQNEAQ (reference sequence). The CDR3 reads CASSDWGGPSNQPQHF. In nucleotides, the CDR3 is TGTGCCAGCAGCGACTGGGGGGGGCCTAGCAATCAGCCCCAGCATTTT.

V is TRBV10-1 and J is TRBJ2-5, with D perhaps matching TRBD2 (6 bases). The CDR3 runs 15 residues. Germline values: CDR1 WNHNN, CDR2 SYGVQD (reference sequence). Trimming removed 3 bases from V and 4 bases from J, with 15 bases in between. CDR3 bases: TGCGCCAGCAGTGATTCGAGCGGGCGTGGAGAGACCCAGTACTTC. Translated, it gives CASSDSSGRGETQYF.

The gene calls are TRBV30 and TRBJ1-3; TRBD1 matches 7 bases. The CDR3 has 14 residues. Germline loops: CDR1 GTSNPN, CDR2 SVGIG (reference sequence). V shed 3 bases and J 4 bases; nucleotides not matched to a gene: 6. In DNA, the CDR3 is TGTGCCTGGAGCCCGAAGGGACAGGGAAACACCATATATTTT. As protein: CAWSPKGQGNTIYF.

The table lists this clone with a few counts. The rearrangement links TRBV6-5 to TRBJ2-2; D unclear. Germline assignment: CDR1 MNHEY and CDR2 SVGAGI. This CDR3 has 14 residues. V lost 6 bases and J lost 1, with 9 bases in between. For the CDR3, the DNA is TGTGCCAGCAGAGTTCCGGGGAACACCGGGGAGCTGTTTTTT. This gives the protein CASRVPGNTGELFF.

The rearrangement joins TRBV21-1 to TRBJ1-3. TRBV21-1 is described as a pseudogene. The CDR3 sequence is 14 residues long. CDR3 coding DNA: TGTGCCAGCAGCAAAGAGGGTTGTGGAAACACCATATATTTT. It encodes CASSKEGCGNTIYF.

The chain carries TRBV4-2 and TRBJ2-7, with D tentatively TRBD2 (6 bases). The germline CDR1 and CDR2 sequences are LGHNA and YNFKEQ. CDR3 length: 15 residues. V was pared by 1 base and J by 3 bases, with 13 bases between. The CDR3 is CASSQGGTLLYEQYF. The CDR3 DNA follows: TGTGCCAGCAGCCAAGGAGGGACTTTACTCTACGAGCAGTACTTC.

The table lists this clone with a few counts. The chain has TRBV5-6 and TRBJ1-4, with a tentative D call TRBD1 (6 bases). Trimming stripped 4 bases from V and 7 bases from J, with 17 bases between. CDR3 length: 15 residues. Germline CDR1 is SGHDT and CDR2 is YYEEEE. The CDR3 here is CASSPLTGRAEKLFF. The CDR3 DNA follows: TGTGCCAGCAGCCCGCTCACAGGGAGGGCTGAAAAACTGTTTTTT. Variable domain in full (rest from reference TRBV5-6 and TRBJ1-4): DAGVTQSPTHLIKTRGQQVTLRCSPKSGHDTVSWYQQALGQGPQFIFQYYEEEERQRGNFPDRFSGHQFPNYSSELNVNALLLGDSALYLCASSPLTGRAEKLFFGSGTQLSVL.